This T cell receptor (beta chain) was retrieved from a study of cytomegalovirus exposure and HLA in healthy donors. Study-wide background: Early on, a data release was issued that held approximately 78 million unique TCRs from HLA-typed donors. Overall study findings and caveats: Analysis performed later found more than 15,000 TCR beta sequences associated with HLA alleles at 0.05 false discovery rate. The majority of CMV-associated TCR beta chains were reported as apparently HLA-restricted in a later analysis.

This clone was seen a single time. Antigen unknown. Vbeta (60) and Jbeta (13) primers were used in the PCR. Clones were read by immunoSEQ multiplex PCR, and TCRdb kept only the in-frame ones, dropping some. Here the sample spans roughly 200,000 clones, 65% to 85% being singletons. This CDR3 has 18 residues. Germline V gene sequence: CDR1 SGHVS, CDR2 FNYEAQ. Unmatched junction bases numbered 10, after V lost 4 bases and J lost 0 bases. The chain joins TRBV7-6 to TRBJ2-2; 8 nucleotides agree with TRBD2. This receptor was identified in a man aged 55 to 70 in good health and CMV-seronegative. The specimen sequenced was PBMCs. CDR3 amino acids: CASSYNPGGTANTGELFF. Here the CDR3 DNA reads TGTGCCAGCAGCTATAACCCGGGGGGGACTGCGAACACCGGGGAGCTGTTTTTT.